This TCR beta chain is from a study of blood T cell repertoires in COVID-19. The overall study: Sites across the United States, Italy and Spain contributed samples from acute and convalescent COVID-19. Sample material is recorded as cDNA or gDNA derived from T cells, B-cell-depleted T cells, or PBMCs.

Enrolled through a virtual design, the participants were between 18 and 89 years of age and came from some 25 US areas. Under the authors' procedure: Estimates of nucleated cell counts were drawn from the amplification of reference gene primers. TCRdb's copy holds only in-frame clones and misses some; the assay was immunoSEQ multiplex PCR. D and trimming were read from the DNA, whereas the V and J calls and clone size are those reported in that table. The repertoire holds some 400,000 clones, with more than 70% as singletons. Germline V CDR1 and CDR2: SGHAT, FQNNGV. Trimming took 2 bases from V and 0 from J; bases not matched to a gene: 10. The CDR3 has 18 amino acids.

This TCR was recovered from a man aged 30 to 39 who had recovered from COVID-19. The chain joins TRBV11-2 to TRBJ2-7; the match to TRBD2 covers 10 bases. Sequenced material: PBMCs or T cells enriched from blood (not recorded which). The CDR3 DNA reads TGTGCCAGCAGCTTATCGCACAGGAGCGGGGGGGCCTCCTACGAGCAGTACTTC. Protein: CASSLSHRSGGASYEQYF. Using reference TRBV11-2 and TRBJ2-7 for the parts outside the CDR3, the full variable domain is EAGVAQSPRYKIIEKRQSVAFWCNPISGHATLYWYQQILGQGPKLLIQFQNNGVVDDSQLPKDRFSAERLKGVDSTLKIQPAKLEDSAVYLCASSLSHRSGGASYEQYFGPGTRLTVT.